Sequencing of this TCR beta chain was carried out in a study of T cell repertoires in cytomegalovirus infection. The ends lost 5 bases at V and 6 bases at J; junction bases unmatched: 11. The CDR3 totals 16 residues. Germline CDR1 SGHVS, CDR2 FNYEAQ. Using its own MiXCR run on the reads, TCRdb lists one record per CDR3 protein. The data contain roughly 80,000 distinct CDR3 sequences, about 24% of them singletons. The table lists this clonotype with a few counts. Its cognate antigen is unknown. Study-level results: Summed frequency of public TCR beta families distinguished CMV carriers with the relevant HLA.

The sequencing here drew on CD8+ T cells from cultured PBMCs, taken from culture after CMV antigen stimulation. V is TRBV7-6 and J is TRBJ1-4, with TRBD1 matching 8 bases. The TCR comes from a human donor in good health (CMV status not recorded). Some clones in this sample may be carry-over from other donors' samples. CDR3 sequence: CASSDGGQGYYEKLFF. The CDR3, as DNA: TGTGCCAGCAGCGATGGCGGACAGGGATATTATGAAAAACTGTTTTTT. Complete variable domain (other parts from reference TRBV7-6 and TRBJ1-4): GAGVSQSPRYKVTKRGQDVALRCDPISGHVSLYWYRQALGQGPEFLTYFNYEAQQDKSGLPNDRFSAERPEGSISTLTIQRTEQRDSAMYRCASSDGGQGYYEKLFFGSGTQLSVL.